The 4 T cell receptor beta chains listed next were all sequenced from one sample in a study of blood T cell repertoires in COVID-19. Measured with immunoSEQ multiplex PCR; TCRdb has only the in-frame clones, and not every one. This repertoire shows 100,000 or so clones, roughly 76% found once; its top ten account for 8% to 9.5%. The sample consisted of peripheral blood. These receptors were collected from a woman aged 70 to 79 with acute or convalescent COVID-19.

This clone appeared once. V is TRBV7-9 and J is TRBJ1-1, with D tentatively TRBD1 (6 bases). This CDR3 region has 14 residues. V was pared by 3 bases and J by 6 bases, with 14 bases between. Germline-derived CDR1 and CDR2 are SEHNR and FQNEAQ (reference sequence). The CDR3 is CASSLPRGAAEAFF. CDR3 DNA: TGTGCCAGCAGCTTGCCCCGGGGGGCTGCTGAAGCTTTCTTT.

This clone was seen a few times. The chain joins TRBV6-5 to TRBJ2-7; 7 nucleotides align to TRBD1. J gave up 2 bases and V 6 bases, and 7 bases lay outside the gene matches. Germline assignment: CDR1 MNHEY and CDR2 SVGAGI. This CDR3 has 14 amino acids. CDR3 DNA: TGTGCCAGCAGATCCGGACAGGCCACCTACGAGCAGTACTTC. Translated, it gives CASRSGQATYEQYF.

CDR3 in DNA: TGTGCCAGTAACACATTGAGGGAAGGCAATCAGCCCCAGCATTTT. Its protein product is CASNTLREGNQPQHF. V and J are TRBV19 and TRBJ1-5; no definite D call. CDR3 length: 15 residues. Germline-derived CDR1 and CDR2 are LNHDA and SQIVND (reference sequence). Trimming cost V 7 bases and J 2 bases, with 15 bases left between them.

In this sample, this clone turned up once. The J gene is TRBJ2-6, the V gene TRBV6-5; D is unresolved. CDR3 length: 13 residues. V lost 8 bases and J 1 base, leaving 6 bases between the germline ends. Germline V gene lookup returns CDR1 MNHEY and CDR2 SVGAGI. CDR3 DNA: TGTGCCAGCGCAGAATCTGGGGCCAACGTCCTGACTTTC. Protein sequence: CASAESGANVLTF.